This entry is about one T cell receptor beta chain. No antigen is known for it. TCRdb reprocessed the reads via MiXCR and lists one record per CDR3 protein. The sample lists hundreds of thousands of distinct CDR3 sequences; more than 40% were seen once. This entry belongs to a study of T cell repertoires in cytomegalovirus infection. Background on the study: Both CMV infection and a matching HLA type were indicated by public TCR beta signatures.

Germline V gene sequence: CDR1 MGHRA, CDR2 YSYEKL. V lost 0 bases, J lost 7 bases, and 9 bases stayed unmatched. The CDR3 covers 16 residues. The origin of this receptor is a human donor in good health (CMV status not recorded). Some clones in this sample may be carry-over from other donors' samples. This chain connects TRBV4-1 to TRBJ1-1; 9 bases match TRBD1. This sample comprised cultured PBMCs, obtained from culture after CMV antigen stimulation. CDR3 in DNA: TGCGCCAGCAGCCAAGATCGTTGGACAGGGGCTGGTGAAGCTTTCTTT. Its protein is CASSQDRWTGAGEAFF.